One and the same sample provided the 8 T cell receptor beta chains below, sequenced in a study of T cell responses to AZD1222 COVID-19 vaccine (dated by TCRdb to the early 2020s). Libraries were built with the immunoSEQ multiplex PCR assay. The table was pulled from immuneACCESS by TCRdb, which kept in-frame rearrangements only. Such tables lose some clones; where checked, under half of the loss comes from unresolved V genes, and the rest has no known cause. The sample table contains some 97,000 clones; only one count was recorded for about 89% of them. Approximately 15% of the sample rests with the top ten. The sample's time point label, in plain terms: baseline before first vaccination. Sequencing used peripheral blood, obtained on day 0 of AZD1222 vaccination. All receptors come from an adult in good health.

The chain is built from TRBV3-1 (or the pseudogene TRBV3-2) and TRBJ1-2; 9 positions agree with TRBD1. Germline V gene lookup returns CDR1 LGHDT and CDR2 YNNKEL (reference sequence). V dropped 2 bases and J dropped 8; count of bases not matched to a gene: 12. The CDR3 has 16 residues. The CDR3 is CASSQMGQGGWVGYTF. In DNA, the CDR3 is TGTGCCAGCAGCCAAATGGGACAGGGAGGATGGGTAGGCTACACCTTC.

The rearrangement joins TRBV21-1 to TRBJ2-7; TRBD1 is the table's D call, not checked against the DNA. TRBV21-1 is marked as a pseudogene. The CDR3 is 19 amino acids. The CDR3 nucleotides read TGTGCCAGCAGCCACTTGGGACAGGGGACCCCCGATGGCTCCTACGAGCAGTACTTC. Its translation is CASSHLGQGTPDGSYEQYF.

This chain connects TRBV5-6 to TRBJ2-5; D is unresolved. Trimming pared 4 bases from V and 2 bases from J, leaving 15 bases between. This CDR3 has 15 residues. Germline values: CDR1 SGHDT, CDR2 YYEEEE. The CDR3 region is CASSPLAGLQETQYF. CDR3 DNA: TGTGCCAGCAGCCCCCTGGCAGGTCTGCAAGAGACCCAGTACTTC. Filled out from reference TRBV5-6 and TRBJ2-5, the complete variable domain reads DAGVTQSPTHLIKTRGQQVTLRCSPKSGHDTVSWYQQALGQGPQFIFQYYEEEERQRGNFPDRFSGHQFPNYSSELNVNALLLGDSALYLCASSPLAGLQETQYFGPGTRLLVL.

This chain uses TRBV6-6 with TRBJ1-5; possibly TRBD1 for D (6 bases). The ends were cut back, 8 bases at V and 6 bases at J, with 23 bases in the middle. In germline, CDR1 is MNHNY, CDR2 SVGAGI (reference sequence). The CDR3 runs to 16 residues. CDR3: CASLNGGRGVGQPQHF. The CDR3 bases are TGTGCCAGCCTAAACGGAGGCAGGGGTGTGGGTCAGCCCCAGCATTTT.

The chain carries TRBV5-1 and TRBJ1-5; D remains ambiguous. Trimming removed 3 bases at V and 9 bases at J, with 13 bases between. CDR1 and CDR2 from the germline V gene are SGHRS and YFSETQ. The CDR3 covers 13 residues. The CDR3 loop reads CASSWNSAAPQHF. The CDR3 nucleotides are TGCGCCAGCAGCTGGAACAGTGCCGCGCCCCAGCATTTT.

This chain joins TRBV3-1 (or the pseudogene TRBV3-2) and TRBJ2-7, with 9 positions matching TRBD1. The trim removed 1 base at V and 8 bases at J, leaving 3 bases unmatched. Germline V CDR1 and CDR2: LGHDT, YNNKEL (reference sequence). The CDR3 has 13 amino acids. CDR3 nucleotide sequence: TGTGCCAGCAGCCAAGTAGGACAGGGGAAGCAGTACTTC. Protein product: CASSQVGQGKQYF.

The rearrangement joins TRBV5-1 to TRBJ1-6; D remains ambiguous. V shed 4 bases and J shed 10 bases, with 21 bases lying between them. The length of the CDR3 is 16 residues. Germline lookup yields CDR1 SGHRS and CDR2 YFSETQ. The CDR3 DNA is TGCGCCAGCAGCCCAAACGCGGGCCCAGACGGGTCACCCCTCCACTTT. It is translated as CASSPNAGPDGSPLHF.

The rearrangement uses TRBV28 and TRBJ1-2; D unclear. Germline V gives CDR1 MDHEN, CDR2 SYDVKM. The length of the CDR3 is 11 residues. The ends were cut back, 10 bases at V and 4 bases at J, with 10 bases in the middle. CDR3 amino acids: CAIRGVYGYTF. The CDR3 DNA is TGTGCCATCCGTGGAGTCTATGGCTACACCTTC.